The entry below describes one T cell receptor beta chain. In the original processing: The authors estimated nucleated cell counts from reference gene primer amplification. Here immunoSEQ multiplex PCR was the method, and the copy in TCRdb shows in-frame clones only, minus some. The V and J calls and the clone size are those of that table, but D and trimming were determined from the DNA. The sample yields about 170,000 clones, around 87% seen once. These data belong to a study of blood T cell repertoires in COVID-19. Study in general: In each case, the material was cDNA or gDNA derived from T cells, B-cell-depleted T cells, or PBMCs.

Looked up from germline, CDR1 is SGHNT and CDR2 is YYREEE (reference sequence). The CDR3 length is 15 residues. V shed 0 bases and J shed 5 bases, with 14 bases lying between them. Followed longitudinally, the Seattle patients had been enrolled during active infection. This rearrangement joins TRBV5-4 to TRBJ1-2; D unclear. Material: peripheral blood. The clonotype originates from a woman older than 75 with COVID-19, enrolled during active disease. For the CDR3, the DNA is TGTGCCAGCAGCTTGGTGCGGGATGAGCGGTATGGCTACACCTTC. Translating gives CASSLVRDERYGYTF.